This paragraph reports one T cell receptor (beta chain). In the authors' methods: Reference gene primer amplification in the assay estimated nucleated cell counts. Sequencing used immunoSEQ multiplex PCR; TCRdb keeps in-frame clones, though not all of them. The V and J calls and clone size were taken over from that table, and D and trimming were inferred from the DNA. The data show over 400,000 clones, 70% to 90% seen once. This record comes from a study of blood T cell repertoires in COVID-19. Study background: Donors in the United States, Italy and Spain gave samples during acute or convalescent COVID-19. Sources were T cells, B-cell-depleted T cells, or PBMCs; the material itself was cDNA or gDNA.

Sequenced: peripheral blood. The receptor's source is a human donor in a cohort sampled during active COVID-19.

CDR3 DNA: TGTGCCAGTAGTATGTTGGCAGGGATCCACACCTCTAACTATGGCTACACCTTC. It is translated as CASSMLAGIHTSNYGYTF. The chain has TRBV19 and TRBJ1-2, with D perhaps TRBD1 (5 bases). V lost 3 bases to trimming and J lost 0 bases, with 20 bases between them. Germline CDR1 is LNHDA and CDR2 is SQIVND (reference sequence). The CDR3 loop spans 18 amino acids.